This TCR beta chain was captured in a study of blood T cell repertoires in COVID-19. Study overall: Spain, Italy and the United States supplied samples that represented acute and convalescent COVID-19. PBMCs, B-cell-depleted T cells, or T cells provided the cDNA or gDNA that made up the material.

The CDR3 spans 15 residues. From germline, CDR1 is MNHEY and CDR2 SMNVEV (reference sequence). Unmatched junction bases numbered 2, after V lost 2 bases and J lost 2 bases. This clone has just one count. Per the original methods: The assay estimated nucleated cells by amplifying reference gene primers. The table came from immunoSEQ multiplex PCR; TCRdb's copy has only in-frame clones and leaves some out. D and trimming come from the DNA, and the V and J calls and clone size come from that table. The sample includes some 50,000 clones, under 90% of them seen just once. This receptor was identified in a man aged 50-60 years with acute or convalescent COVID-19. The V and J genes are TRBV27 and TRBJ2-5; 10 nucleotides align to TRBD2. The sequenced sample was peripheral blood. CDR3 protein: CASSLSGREQETQYF. CDR3 bases: TGTGCCAGCAGTTTAAGCGGGAGGGAACAAGAGACCCAGTACTTC.